The sequence of this T cell receptor (beta chain) was determined in a study of cytomegalovirus exposure and HLA in healthy donors. Healthy people donating bone marrow made up the donors. In regard to this clone: The antigen is unknown.

Overall study findings and caveats: Cytomegalovirus-associated status was assigned to some 180 TCR beta chains. Most likely, a cluster of highly shared sequence variants arose as a sequencing artifact. A later analysis linked a missense DCLRE1C variant to TCR beta V- and J-gene trimming.

Vbeta (60) and Jbeta (13) primers were used in the PCR. Sequencing used immunoSEQ multiplex PCR; TCRdb keeps in-frame clones, though not all of them. The profile shows under 150,000 clones, around three quarters of them singletons. The source material was PBMCs. The sequence was collected from a woman aged 40 to 49 in good health and CMV-seropositive.

The CDR3 DNA sequence: TGTGCCAGCAGCTTGTCCCAGGCTTATGGCTACACCTTC. It yields the protein CASSLSQAYGYTF. The rearrangement uses TRBV5-5 and TRBJ1-2, with D unresolved. In germline, CDR1 is SGHKS, CDR2 YYEKEE (reference sequence). This CDR3 is 13 amino acids long. Trimming left V 1 base short and J 5 bases short, with 9 bases between.